A single sample gave rise to the 32 T cell receptor beta chains below, sequenced in a study of cytomegalovirus exposure and HLA in healthy donors (dated 2017 in TCRdb). Library preparation was by the immunoSEQ multiplex PCR assay. A mixture of 60 forward primers for TCR Vbeta segments and 13 reverse primers for TCR Jbeta segments was used in the multiplex PCR. Sourced from immuneACCESS, this table was stored by TCRdb with only in-frame sequences that have V and J called. A share of the clones is absent; for the studies checked, an unresolved V gene accounts for under half, and the remainder has no known explanation. The sample's records list approximately 37,000 clones. Roughly 9.6% of the sample belongs to the ten largest clones. The sequenced material came from PBMCs. These TCRs come from a man in his forties in good health and CMV-seropositive.

The gene calls are TRBV2 and TRBJ2-7; unclear D gene. The CDR3 is 13 amino acids. Germline CDR1 is SNHLY and CDR2 is FYNNEI. Trimming stripped 6 bases from V and 0 bases from J, with 9 bases between. The DNA for the CDR3 is TGTGCCAGCAGAAAGGCTAGCTCCTACGAGCAGTACTTC. Protein product: CASRKASSYEQYF.

The rearrangement links TRBV4-2 to TRBJ1-4; D unclear. CDR3 length: 16 residues. Germline-derived CDR1 and CDR2 are LGHNA and YNFKEQ. V lost 0 bases and J 5 bases, leaving 13 bases between the germline ends. The CDR3 loop is CASSQDYGSLNEKLFF. The CDR3 DNA follows: TGTGCCAGCAGCCAAGATTACGGGAGCCTAAATGAAAAACTGTTTTTT.

This chain's CDR3 is CASSAGASGSYEQYF. CDR3 bases: TGCGCCAGCAGCGCGGGGGCTAGCGGGTCATACGAGCAGTACTTC. The rearrangement links TRBV5-1 to TRBJ2-7, with 8 bases that match TRBD2. V lost 4 bases and J lost 4; bases outside the gene matches: 10. This CDR3 has 15 residues. CDR1 is SGHRS, CDR2 YFSETQ, per germline.

The chain recombines TRBV5-6 with TRBJ1-1; 10 nucleotides line up with TRBD1. J lost 5 bases, V lost 0 bases, and 4 bases had no gene match. Germline CDR1 and CDR2: SGHDT and YYEEEE. This CDR3 is built from 15 residues. In DNA form, the CDR3 reads TGTGCCAGCAGCTTGGCGGGGACAGGGGCGACTGAAGCTTTCTTT. Translation: CASSLAGTGATEAFF.

The rearrangement uses TRBV5-5 and TRBJ1-1; no reliable D call. The V gene lost 5 bases and the J gene lost 1 base, with 12 bases spanning the gap. Per the germline V gene, CDR1 is SGHKS and CDR2 is YYEKEE (reference sequence). The CDR3 is 14 amino acids. CDR3 protein: CASSLQTTNTEAFF. The CDR3 DNA sequence: TGTGCCAGCAGTTTACAAACCACGAACACTGAAGCTTTCTTT.

The V call is TRBV4-1, the J call TRBJ1-2; D gene ambiguous. The V end lost 0 bases, the J end lost 4 bases, and 9 bases lay between the germline ends. The CDR3 is 14 amino acids. The germline V gene encodes CDR1 MGHRA and CDR2 YSYEKL. DNA for the CDR3: TGCGCCAGCAGCCAAGATCAGTCAGGCTATGGCTACACCTTC. Protein sequence: CASSQDQSGYGYTF.

The gene calls are TRBV29-1 and TRBJ2-3, with D maybe TRBD2 (5 bases). The CDR3 extends over 14 amino acids. V dropped 3 bases and J dropped 3 bases, with 13 bases sitting between them. Germline V lookup: CDR1 SQVTM, CDR2 ANQGSEA. CDR3 in amino acids: CSVEVREGTDTQYF. The CDR3, as DNA: TGCAGCGTTGAGGTGAGGGAAGGTACAGATACGCAGTATTTT.

The chain links TRBV5-6 to TRBJ2-1; D not resolved. The V gene's germline CDR1 is SGHDT and CDR2 YYEEEE. Trimming removed 0 bases from V and 12 bases from J, with 10 bases in between. The CDR3 loop spans 12 amino acids. The CDR3 DNA sequence: TGTGCCAGCAGCTTGGATTTCACCAGGCAGTTCTTC. This sequence encodes CASSLDFTRQFF.

CDR3 nucleotides: TGCGCCAGCAGCTTGGGCAGGGCGGACACTGAAGCTTTCTTT. Amino acid sequence: CASSLGRADTEAFF. The V gene is TRBV5-1, the J gene TRBJ1-1; TRBD1 might be the D (5 bases). The germline V gene encodes CDR1 SGHRS and CDR2 YFSETQ. V was pared by 0 bases and J by 3 bases, with 9 bases between. The CDR3 contains 14 residues. Full variable domain (remainder filled in from reference TRBV5-1 and TRBJ1-1): KAGVTQTPRYLIKTRGQQVTLSCSPISGHRSVSWYQQTPGQGLQFLFEYFSETQRNKGNFPGRFSGRQFSNSRSEMNVSTLELGDSALYLCASSLGRADTEAFFGQGTRLTVV.

V is TRBV7-8 and J is TRBJ1-1, with D possibly TRBD1 on 5 matching bases. V shed 4 bases and J shed 5 bases, with 11 bases lying between them. CDR3 length equals 13 residues. The germline V gene encodes CDR1 SGHVS and CDR2 FQNEAQ. CDR3 nucleotide sequence: TGTGCCAGCAGCTCGGACACGACGACTGAAGCTTTCTTT. Amino acids: CASSSDTTTEAFF.

CDR3 coding DNA: TGCAGCGTCGAACAGAACAACTACGAGCAGTACTTC. The encoded protein is CSVEQNNYEQYF. J is TRBJ2-5 and V is TRBV29-1; D remains unclear. The J call may be faulty, since TRBJ2-7 better matches the DNA end. The germline V gene has CDR1 SQVTM and CDR2 ANQGSEA. The CDR3 loop spans 12 amino acids.

The chain links TRBV18 to TRBJ1-1, with D possibly being TRBD1 (6 bases). Germline V gene sequence: CDR1 KGHSH, CDR2 LQKENI. The CDR3 extends over 17 amino acids. V gave up 4 bases and J gave up 0 bases, with 18 bases separating them. CDR3 in amino acids: CASSLRQARAMNTEAFF. For the CDR3, the DNA is TGTGCCAGCTCACTCAGACAGGCCCGAGCCATGAACACTGAAGCTTTCTTT.

The chain employs TRBV5-1 and TRBJ1-1; TRBD1 matches at 8 bases. J was trimmed by 4 bases and V by 4 bases; bases with no gene match: 6. Germline V lookup: CDR1 SGHRS, CDR2 YFSETQ. CDR3 length: 14 amino acids. CDR3: CASSPGQGSTEAFF. The CDR3, as DNA: TGCGCCAGCAGCCCAGGACAGGGAAGCACTGAAGCTTTCTTT.

The V gene is TRBV6-8, the J gene TRBJ1-2; D is unresolved. In germline, CDR1 is MNHGY, CDR2 SAAAGT. The CDR3 runs 13 residues. V shed 9 bases and J shed 8 bases, with 19 bases lying between them. CDR3 in DNA: TGTGCCAGACTGAAGGTCCCCTCCGGGGGCTACACCTTC. Amino acids: CARLKVPSGGYTF.

The V and J genes are TRBV27 and TRBJ1-1; D gene uncertain. Germline values: CDR1 MNHEY, CDR2 SMNVEV (reference sequence). V was trimmed by 0 bases and J by 4 bases, leaving 6 bases between them. This CDR3 comprises 13 residues. CDR3 protein: CASSLSRGTEAFF. CDR3 DNA: TGTGCCAGCAGTTTATCGCGAGGCACTGAAGCTTTCTTT.

The V call is TRBV6-6, the J call TRBJ2-5; maybe TRBD2 (6 bases). The DNA end favors TRBJ2-7, so the J call may be wrong. CDR3 length: 13 amino acids. Germline V gene sequence: CDR1 MNHNY, CDR2 SVGAGI (reference sequence). CDR3 nucleotide sequence: TGTGCCAGCAGTCCCGGGACTTTCTACGAGCAGTACTTC. Amino acid sequence: CASSPGTFYEQYF.

This rearrangement joins TRBV27 to TRBJ2-5; D call uncertain. Germline CDR1 and CDR2: MNHEY and SMNVEV (reference sequence). V was shortened by 5 bases and J by 3 bases, with 4 bases between the two germline ends. The CDR3 has 11 residues. The CDR3 loop is CASSTKETQYF. Written as DNA, the CDR3 is TGTGCCAGCAGTACAAAAGAGACCCAGTACTTC.

Here the CDR3 reads CASSFPNTGELFF. Written as DNA, the CDR3 is TGTGCCAGCAGTTTCCCAAACACCGGGGAGCTGTTTTTT. J is TRBJ2-2 and V is TRBV27; D unresolved. Germline V gene data show CDR1 as MNHEY and CDR2 as SMNVEV (reference sequence). The CDR3 loop spans 13 amino acids. V lost 3 bases to trimming and J lost 2 bases, with 4 bases between them.

This chain links TRBV19 with TRBJ2-4, with D possibly matching TRBD2 (6 bases). V was clipped by 1 base and J by 3 bases, with 16 bases between them. Per the germline V gene, CDR1 is LNHDA and CDR2 is SQIVND (reference sequence). This CDR3 is built from 17 residues. CDR3 nucleotides: TGTGCCAGTAGTATAGGAGCCCCGGGAGCGAACAAAAACATTCAGTACTTC. It specifies CASSIGAPGANKNIQYF.

The chain recombines TRBV4-2 with TRBJ2-5; TRBD2 matches 9 bases. The CDR3 runs to 16 residues. Germline CDR1 and CDR2: LGHNA and YNFKEQ. V trimming: 1 base; J trimming: 4 bases; junction bases outside the gene matches: 7. CDR3 coding DNA: TGTGCCAGCAGCCAAGGGGCTAGCGGGAAGTCAGAGACCCAGTACTTC. Its protein product is CASSQGASGKSETQYF.

V gene TRBV4-3 combines with J gene TRBJ2-5; 8 nucleotides match TRBD2. After removal of 2 bases from V and 5 bases from J, the junction contained 7 bases not matched to a gene. Germline V gives CDR1 LGHNA, CDR2 YSLEER. This CDR3 has 15 residues. This CDR3 is CASSQYDSGKETQYF. CDR3 nucleotide sequence: TGCGCCAGCAGCCAATATGATAGCGGGAAGGAGACCCAGTACTTC.

The CDR3 coding sequence is TGTGCCAGCAGCTTAGGGACAGGGGAGGGCTATGGCTACACCTTC. Translating it yields CASSLGTGEGYGYTF. The chain combines TRBV7-9 with TRBJ1-2; 9 bases line up with TRBD1. V shed 1 base, J shed 4 bases, and the junction held 4 bases outside the gene matches. This CDR3 spans 15 amino acids. CDR1 and CDR2 from the germline V gene are SEHNR and FQNEAQ (reference sequence).

The chain has TRBV29-1 and TRBJ1-1; no reliable D call. Trimming removed 7 bases at V and 6 bases at J, with 21 bases between. CDR3 size: 14 residues. Germline lookup yields CDR1 SQVTM and CDR2 ANQGSEA. The DNA for the CDR3 is TGCAGCGCCCTCGCCGGGATCAAGTGGGCTGAAGCTTTCTTT. As protein: CSALAGIKWAEAFF.

The chain joins TRBV30 to TRBJ1-4; no clear D gene. From germline, CDR1 is GTSNPN and CDR2 SVGIG (reference sequence). Trimming removed 0 bases at V and 5 bases at J, with 13 bases between. CDR3 size: 15 residues. CDR3 sequence reads: CAWSVPNTANEKLFF. CDR3 nucleotides: TGTGCCTGGAGTGTACCTAATACAGCAAATGAAAAACTGTTTTTT.

The chain combines TRBV5-4 with TRBJ2-1, with TRBD2 identical over 7 bases. This CDR3 spans 15 amino acids. Germline V gene sequence: CDR1 SGHNT, CDR2 YYREEE (reference sequence). J gave up 4 bases and V 1 base, and 5 bases lay outside the gene matches. CDR3 nucleotide sequence: TGTGCCAGCAGCTTGCAACTAGCGATTTACAATGAGCAGTTCTTC. It is translated as CASSLQLAIYNEQFF.

The chain combines TRBV29-1 with TRBJ2-3; 11 bases match TRBD2. CDR1 is SQVTM and CDR2 is ANQGSEA in the germline V gene. V shed 4 bases, J shed 5 bases, and the junction held 5 bases outside the gene matches. The CDR3 spans 14 residues. CDR3 sequence reads: CSVVGLAGGDTQYF. The CDR3 DNA sequence: TGCAGCGTTGTGGGGCTAGCGGGAGGAGATACGCAGTATTTT.

The genes are TRBV6-5 and TRBJ2-7; a weak D match, TRBD1 (5 bases). CDR1 is MNHEY and CDR2 is SVGAGI in the germline V gene. With 2 bases removed from V and 1 base from J, the gap between germline ends came to 6 bases. The CDR3 totals 13 residues. In DNA form, the CDR3 reads TGTGCCAGCAGTTACGCAGGGTCCTACGAGCAGTACTTC. It is translated as CASSYAGSYEQYF.

V usage is TRBV6-5 and J usage is TRBJ1-1; D is possibly TRBD1 (5 bases). V lost 7 bases and J 5 bases, leaving 17 bases between the germline ends. The CDR3 length is 14 residues. CDR1 is MNHEY, CDR2 SVGAGI, per germline. CDR3 region: CASTNGRVRTEAFF. As DNA, the CDR3 is TGTGCCAGCACTAACGGCAGGGTAAGGACTGAAGCTTTCTTT.

This CDR3 is CASSLVRQSSYEQYF. Here the CDR3 DNA reads TGTGCCAGCAGCTTAGTCCGACAGAGCTCCTACGAGCAGTACTTC. The genes are TRBV7-8 and TRBJ2-7, with TRBD1 as a possible D gene (5 bases). Germline assignment: CDR1 SGHVS and CDR2 FQNEAQ. This CDR3 has 15 amino acids. V was shortened by 1 base and J by 0 bases, with 10 bases between the two germline ends.

This chain connects TRBV7-8 to TRBJ2-5; 8 bases are shared with TRBD1. The CDR3 extends over 16 amino acids. Germline V gene sequence: CDR1 SGHVS, CDR2 FQNEAQ. Trimming removed 5 bases from V and 1 base from J; junction bases left unmatched: 9. The CDR3 DNA reads as TGTGCCAGCAGCGGCTGGACAGGGTTTGGCCAAGAGACCCAGTACTTC. Residues: CASSGWTGFGQETQYF.

This chain connects TRBV27 to TRBJ2-7; D might be TRBD1 (5 bases). The CDR3 is 14 residues long. CDR1 and CDR2 from the germline V gene are MNHEY and SMNVEV (reference sequence). Trimming shortened V by 2 bases and J by 6 bases, and 14 bases separated the two germline ends. As DNA, the CDR3 is TGTGCCAGCAGTTTAGATGGCAGGGCCCGCGAGCAGTACTTC. Residues: CASSLDGRAREQYF.

The rearrangement joins TRBV28 to TRBJ1-4; 8 bases align to TRBD1. This CDR3 region has 16 residues. Looked up from germline, CDR1 is MDHEN and CDR2 is SYDVKM. With V trimmed by 6 bases and J by 1 base, 7 bases remained unmatched. The chain's CDR3 is CASREITGGTNEKLFF. In nucleotides, the CDR3 is TGTGCCAGCAGAGAAATTACAGGGGGAACTAATGAAAAACTGTTTTTT.